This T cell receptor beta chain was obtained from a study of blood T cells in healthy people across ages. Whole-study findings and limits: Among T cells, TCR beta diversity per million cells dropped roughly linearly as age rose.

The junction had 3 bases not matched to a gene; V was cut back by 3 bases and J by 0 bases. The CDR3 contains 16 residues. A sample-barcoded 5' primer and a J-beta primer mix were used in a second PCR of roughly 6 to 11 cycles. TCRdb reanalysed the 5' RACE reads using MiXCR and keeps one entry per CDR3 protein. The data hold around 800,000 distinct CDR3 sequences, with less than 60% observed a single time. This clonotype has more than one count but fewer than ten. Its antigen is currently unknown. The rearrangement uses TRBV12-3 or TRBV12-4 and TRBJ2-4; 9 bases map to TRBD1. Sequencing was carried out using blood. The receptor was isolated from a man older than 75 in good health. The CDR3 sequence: CASSLTGGLAKNIQYF. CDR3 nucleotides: TGTGCCAGCAGTTTGACAGGGGGACTAGCCAAAAACATTCAGTACTTC.